The 9 T cell receptor beta chains below all came from one sample that was sequenced in a study of CD8+CD57+ T cells in acquired aplastic anemia. Patients picked for sequencing had shown CD8+CD57+ cell expansion detected by flow cytometry. Genomic DNA, the template, was used for profiling of the TCR beta VDJ and CDR3. One entry per CDR3 protein, called by TCRdb with MiXCR from the reads. The sample gives approximately 470,000 distinct CDR3 sequences, roughly a third of which show up once; nearly 0.85% is in the top ten. The specimen sequenced was sorted CD4+, CD8+, or CD8+CD57+ T cells (not recorded which) from PBMCs. All receptors derive from a human donor with aplastic anemia.

This clonotype was observed a handful of times. The genes are TRBV12-3 or TRBV12-4 and TRBJ1-5; perhaps TRBD1 as D (5 bases). V dropped 5 bases and J dropped 3 bases, with 11 bases sitting between them. This CDR3 has 14 amino acids. The CDR3 nucleotides read TGTGCCAGCAGTCCCGGGGCGGACAATCAGCCCCAGCATTTT. It translates to CASSPGADNQPQHF.

This clonotype was recorded many times. The rearrangement uses TRBV10-3 and TRBJ1-5; tentatively, D is TRBD1 (6 bases). V shed 3 bases and J shed 4 bases, with 16 bases lying between them. Germline lookup yields CDR1 ENHRY and CDR2 SYGVKD. The CDR3 loop spans 16 amino acids. The CDR3: CAISDPTTGGNQPQHF. The CDR3 DNA sequence: TGTGCCATCAGTGATCCAACGACAGGTGGAAATCAGCCCCAGCATTTT.

With regard to this clonotype: A much larger clone lies one base from this, so it may be a read error. The V and J genes are TRBV11-2 and TRBJ1-2, with D possibly TRBD1 on 6 matching bases. Looked up from germline, CDR1 is SGHAT and CDR2 is FQNNGV. The CDR3 runs 15 residues. CDR3 nucleotide sequence: TGTGCCGGCAGCTTAGAAGCGGGGGGCGGCTATGGCTACACCTTC. Encoded protein: CAGSLEAGGGYGYTF.

This clonotype was counted between two and nine times. The V call is TRBV20-1, the J call TRBJ2-3; TRBD2 aligns across 8 bases. Germline loops: CDR1 DFQATT, CDR2 SNEGSKA (reference sequence). There are 14 residues in the CDR3. The trim removed 3 bases at V and 1 base at J, leaving 3 bases unmatched. The CDR3 here is CSARETSGTDTQYF. As DNA, the CDR3 is TGCAGTGCTAGGGAGACTAGCGGCACAGATACGCAGTATTTT.

The chain carries TRBV20-1 and TRBJ2-1; D is possibly TRBD2 (5 bases). CDR1 is DFQATT and CDR2 is SNEGSKA in the germline V gene (reference sequence). Trimming took off 1 base at V and 7 bases at J, with 17 bases between the two ends. CDR3 length: 15 amino acids. In nucleotides, the CDR3 is TGCAGTGCTAGAGGTGGAGGCATCGGAAGGAATGAGCAGTTCTTC. Protein product: CSARGGGIGRNEQFF.

This clonotype was found a few times. The chain combines TRBV7-2 with TRBJ1-6; D remains ambiguous. Trimming pared 0 bases from V and 9 bases from J, leaving 21 bases between. Germline V gene lookup returns CDR1 SGHTA and CDR2 FQGNSA. The CDR3 contains 18 residues. Written as DNA, the CDR3 is TGTGCCAGCAGCTTAGCGGTTAGGGTGCGAGACGGGGTTTCACCCCTCCACTTT. Its protein product is CASSLAVRVRDGVSPLHF.

The chain employs TRBV29-1 and TRBJ1-1, with a possible D match to TRBD1 (6 bases). The CDR3 is made up of 14 amino acids. Germline assignment: CDR1 SQVTM and CDR2 ANQGSEA. Trimming pared 6 bases from V and 0 bases from J, leaving 14 bases between. CDR3 protein: CSVGRTVMNTEAFF. CDR3 bases: TGCAGCGTCGGCCGGACAGTCATGAACACTGAAGCTTTCTTT.

This clonotype has a count of ten or more. The genes are TRBV4-3 and TRBJ2-7; D is ambiguous. The CDR3 loop spans 13 amino acids. V was cut by 0 bases and J by 6 bases, with 9 bases left in between. Germline V gene sequence: CDR1 LGHNA, CDR2 YSLEER. Here the CDR3 DNA reads TGCGCCAGCAGCCAAGATCAAAGGGCCGAGCAGTACTTC. Amino acid sequence: CASSQDQRAEQYF.

The chain uses TRBV15 and TRBJ2-7, with TRBD1 identical over 9 bases. The CDR3 is 14 amino acids. The V gene's germline CDR1 is LNHNV and CDR2 YYDKDF (reference sequence). V trimming: 5 bases; J trimming: 6 bases; junction bases outside the gene matches: 8. This CDR3 reads CATSGTGRAGEQYF. The CDR3 DNA sequence: TGTGCCACCAGCGGGACAGGGCGTGCGGGCGAGCAGTACTTC.